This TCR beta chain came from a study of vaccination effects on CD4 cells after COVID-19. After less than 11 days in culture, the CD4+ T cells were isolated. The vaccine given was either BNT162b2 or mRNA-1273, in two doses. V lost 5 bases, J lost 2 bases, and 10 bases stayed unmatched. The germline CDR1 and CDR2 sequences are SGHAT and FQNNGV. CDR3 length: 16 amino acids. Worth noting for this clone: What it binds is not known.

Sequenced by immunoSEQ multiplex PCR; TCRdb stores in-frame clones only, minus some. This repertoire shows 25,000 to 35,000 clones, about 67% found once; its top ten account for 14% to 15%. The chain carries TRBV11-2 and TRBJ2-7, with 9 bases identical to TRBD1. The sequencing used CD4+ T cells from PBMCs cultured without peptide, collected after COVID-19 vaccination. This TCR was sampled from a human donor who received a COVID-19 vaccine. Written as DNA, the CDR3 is TGTGCCAGCAGCCTACACGGGACAGGGACGGCCTACGAGCAGTACTTC. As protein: CASSLHGTGTAYEQYF.